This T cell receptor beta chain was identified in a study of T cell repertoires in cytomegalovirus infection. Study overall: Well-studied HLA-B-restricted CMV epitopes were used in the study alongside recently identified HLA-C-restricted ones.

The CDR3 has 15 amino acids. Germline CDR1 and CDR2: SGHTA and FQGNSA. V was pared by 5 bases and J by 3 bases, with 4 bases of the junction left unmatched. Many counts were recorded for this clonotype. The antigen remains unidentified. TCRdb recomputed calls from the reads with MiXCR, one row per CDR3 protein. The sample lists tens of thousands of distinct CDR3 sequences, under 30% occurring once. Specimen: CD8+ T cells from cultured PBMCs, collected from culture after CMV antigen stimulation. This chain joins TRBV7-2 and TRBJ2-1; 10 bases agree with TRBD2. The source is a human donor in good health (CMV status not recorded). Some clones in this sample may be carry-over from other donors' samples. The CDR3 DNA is TGTGCCAGCAGCGCTAGCGGGGGCCACTACAATGAGCAGTTCTTC. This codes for CASSASGGHYNEQFF.